These 4 T cell receptor beta chains share one sample of origin, sequenced in a study of cytomegalovirus exposure and HLA in healthy donors. Both 60 Vbeta primers and 13 Jbeta primers went into the PCR. Clones were read by immunoSEQ multiplex PCR, and TCRdb kept only the in-frame ones, dropping some. The profile shows 130,000 to 150,000 clones, over 70% of them singletons. The specimen was PBMCs. The receptors were sampled from a middle-aged woman in good health and CMV-seropositive.

This clone was detected only once. The chain carries TRBV6-1 and TRBJ1-1; D not resolved. V was trimmed by 7 bases and J by 0 bases, leaving 12 bases between them. The CDR3 length is 14 residues. Germline loops: CDR1 MNHNS, CDR2 SASEGT. CDR3 DNA sequence: TGTGCCAGCATTGTACAGAGCATGAACACTGAAGCTTTCTTT. It encodes CASIVQSMNTEAFF.

In this sample, this clone turned up a few times. This chain joins TRBV7-9 and TRBJ1-4, with TRBD1 identical over 8 bases. Trimming removed 5 bases from V and 8 bases from J; junction bases left unmatched: 4. There are 13 residues in the CDR3. Germline CDR1 reads SEHNR; CDR2 reads FQNEAQ (reference sequence). The CDR3 here is CASSRQGNEKLFF. The CDR3 DNA follows: TGTGCCAGCAGCCGACAGGGGAACGAAAAACTGTTTTTT.

The rearrangement links TRBV6-5 to TRBJ2-5; D is undetermined. Germline CDR1 MNHEY, CDR2 SVGAGI. The CDR3 consists of 11 residues. The germline V and J ends were trimmed by 3 bases and 5 bases, with 4 bases remaining between them. The CDR3 region is CASSYSETQYF. Written as DNA, the CDR3 is TGTGCCAGCAGTTATTCTGAGACCCAGTACTTC.

The sample holds a few counts of this clone. Here the CDR3 reads CASSVTFHSYNEQFF. The CDR3, as DNA: TGTGCCAGCAGCGTTACTTTCCATAGCTACAATGAGCAGTTCTTC. This sequence joins TRBV7-9 and TRBJ2-1; D is unclear. Between the trimmed V and J ends, which lost 5 bases and 3 bases, there was a span of 14 bases. Germline loops: CDR1 SEHNR, CDR2 FQNEAQ (reference sequence). The CDR3 is 15 residues long.